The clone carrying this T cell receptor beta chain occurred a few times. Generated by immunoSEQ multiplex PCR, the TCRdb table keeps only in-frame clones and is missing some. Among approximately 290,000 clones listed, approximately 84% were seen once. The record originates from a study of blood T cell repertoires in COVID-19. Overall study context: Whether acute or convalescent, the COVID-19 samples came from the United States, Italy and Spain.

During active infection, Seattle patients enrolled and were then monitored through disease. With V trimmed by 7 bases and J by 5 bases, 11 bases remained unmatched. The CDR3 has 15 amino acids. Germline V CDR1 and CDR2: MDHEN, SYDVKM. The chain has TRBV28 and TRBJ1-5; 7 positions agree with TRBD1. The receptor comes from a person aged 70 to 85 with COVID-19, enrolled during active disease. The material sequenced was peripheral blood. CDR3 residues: CASTYSRTGYQPQHF. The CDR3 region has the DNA TGTGCCAGCACGTATTCGAGGACAGGATATCAGCCCCAGCATTTT. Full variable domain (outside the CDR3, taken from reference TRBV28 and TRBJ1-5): DVKVTQSSRYLVKRTGEKVFLECVQDMDHENMFWYRQDPGLGLRLIYFSYDVKMKEKGDIPEGYSVSREKKERFSLILESASTNQTSMYLCASTYSRTGYQPQHFGDGTRLSIL.